The 15 T cell receptor beta chains listed next were all sequenced from one sample in a study of regulatory T cells in long-lasting Graves disease. The authors built TCR beta libraries using iRepertoire HTBI primers and Arm-PCR of CDR3 regions. TCRdb reprocessed the multiplex PCR reads via MiXCR and lists one record per CDR3 protein. The data hold 350,000 to 450,000 distinct CDR3 sequences, with around 20% observed a single time. Time point in this sample: persistent/refractory GD, antithyroid drugs over 5 years with positive TRAb. PBMC RNA served as the TCR library source. The sample was peripheral blood mononuclear cells (PBMCs), taken when the disease was refractory, from a patient treated with antithyroid drugs. These receptors were obtained from a female donor with Graves disease.

This clonotype has at least ten counts. The junction departs from germline at one end; a sequencing error may be responsible. The chain employs TRBV5-1 and TRBJ2-7; either TRBD1 or TRBD2 may fit D (5 bases each). This CDR3 region has 13 residues. Germline V gives CDR1 SGHRS, CDR2 YFSETQ. Here the CDR3 DNA reads TGTGCCAGCAGTCGGGACGGTTCCTACGAGCAGTACTTC. Protein product: CASSRDGSYEQYF.

The chain couples TRBV5-1 to TRBJ2-5, with a tentative D call TRBD1 (6 bases). Per germline, CDR1 SGHRS and CDR2 YFSETQ. Deletions cut 0 bases from V and 5 bases from J, with 14 bases between. This CDR3 region has 15 residues. The CDR3: CASSLDGGLSETQYF. The DNA of the CDR3 is TGCGCCAGCAGCTTGGATGGGGGCTTAAGTGAGACCCAGTACTTC.

A word on this clonotype: This may stem from a read error, because a much larger clone lies one nucleotide away. The chain employs TRBV29-1 and TRBJ1-5, with D unresolved. CDR3 length: 11 amino acids. Germline loops: CDR1 SQVTM, CDR2 ANQGSEA. The chain's CDR3 is CSVDPNQSQHF. The CDR3 bases are TGCAGCGTTGACCCGAATCAGTCCCAGCATTTT.

This clonotype was counted between two and nine times. This chain joins TRBV6-1 and TRBJ2-6, with 8 nucleotides matching TRBD1. The CDR3 extends over 16 amino acids. CDR1 MNHNS and CDR2 SASEGT come from the germline V gene. V lost 3 bases, J lost 3 bases, and 4 bases stayed unmatched. CDR3 DNA sequence: TGTGCCAGCAGTGATAGGACAGGGAGTGGGGCCAACGTCCTGACTTTC. Its protein product is CASSDRTGSGANVLTF.

This clonotype came up many times. V usage is TRBV24-1 and J usage is TRBJ1-2; no clear D gene. The CDR3 is made up of 17 amino acids. The V end lost 4 bases, the J end lost 5 bases, and 22 bases lay between the germline ends. Germline V gives CDR1 KGHDR, CDR2 SFDVKD. Here the CDR3 reads CATSDAGGGPTGYGYTF. In nucleotides, the CDR3 is TGTGCCACCAGTGACGCCGGAGGCGGACCGACCGGGTATGGCTACACCTTC.

This clonotype has just a few counts. The rearrangement links TRBV12-3 or TRBV12-4 to TRBJ2-3, with a possible D match to TRBD2 (6 bases). Trimming took 6 bases from V and 4 from J, leaving 20 bases between them. The CDR3 has 16 amino acids. CDR3: CASSPGGTFPSDTQYF. CDR3 DNA: TGTGCCAGCAGCCCCGGGGGTACCTTTCCGTCAGATACGCAGTATTTT.

This clonotype appeared many times. The chain employs TRBV2 and TRBJ1-1, with D possibly TRBD1 on 6 matching bases. V lost 10 bases, J lost 8 bases, and 23 bases lay in between. The V gene's germline CDR1 is SNHLY and CDR2 FYNNEI. The CDR3 sequence is 14 residues long. CDR3 in DNA: TGTGCCACTCTACAGGGAACGAGGAATAAAGAAGCTTTCTTT. Translated: CATLQGTRNKEAFF.

J is TRBJ2-2 and V is TRBV15; 15 nucleotides align to TRBD2. CDR1 and CDR2 (germline): LNHNV, YYDKDF (reference sequence). This CDR3 spans 20 amino acids. V lost 3 bases to trimming and J lost 6 bases; unmatched junction nucleotides: 14. CDR3 DNA: TGTGCCACCAGCAGTATGCCGGGACTAGCGGGAGGAATCTGGGCCGGGGAGCTGTTTTTT. This encodes CATSSMPGLAGGIWAGELFF.

In this sample, this clonotype turned up many times. This sequence joins TRBV20-1 and TRBJ1-5; TRBD1 is a possible D gene (6 bases). Trimming pared 0 bases from V and 4 bases from J, leaving 13 bases between. This CDR3 is 15 amino acids long. Germline CDR1 is DFQATT and CDR2 is SNEGSKA (reference sequence). CDR3 DNA sequence: TGCAGTGCTAGAGATGGGACAATTCTAAATCAGCCCCAGCATTTT. This codes for CSARDGTILNQPQHF.

In its sample, this clonotype was seen a few times. The chain uses TRBV29-1 and TRBJ2-2, with 10 bases identical to TRBD2. This CDR3 region has 16 residues. With 4 bases clipped from V and 3 bases from J, the junction kept 8 bases outside the gene matches. Looked up from germline, CDR1 is SQVTM and CDR2 is ANQGSEA. The CDR3 reads CSVGSAGGPDTGELFF. CDR3 DNA sequence: TGCAGCGTTGGGTCAGCGGGAGGGCCAGACACCGGGGAGCTGTTTTTT.

This chain connects TRBV7-2 to TRBJ2-2; D might be TRBD2 (5 bases). Germline assignment: CDR1 SGHTA and CDR2 FQGNSA. V was clipped by 6 bases and J by 1 base, with 12 bases between them. The CDR3 has 15 amino acids. The CDR3 loop is CASSYGIKNTGELFF. CDR3 DNA sequence: TGTGCCAGCAGTTACGGGATAAAGAACACCGGGGAGCTGTTTTTT.

About this clonotype itself: A much more abundant neighbour one base away suggests this may be a read error. V gene TRBV20-1 combines with J gene TRBJ2-2; D is ambiguous. Germline values: CDR1 DFQATT, CDR2 SNEGSKA (reference sequence). The CDR3 loop spans 14 amino acids. The ends were cut back, 2 bases at V and 4 bases at J, with 11 bases in the middle. The CDR3 region is CSARFSGGTGELFF. DNA for the CDR3: TGCAGTGCTAGATTTTCGGGCGGCACCGGGGAGCTGTTTTTT.

This clonotype came up once. The V and J genes are TRBV20-1 and TRBJ1-4, with D uncertain. The CDR3 spans 13 residues. The ends were cut back, 0 bases at V and 3 bases at J, with 5 bases in the middle. The V gene's germline CDR1 is DFQATT and CDR2 SNEGSKA (reference sequence). CDR3 in amino acids: CSARDSPNEKLFF. DNA for the CDR3: TGCAGTGCTAGAGACAGCCCTAATGAAAAACTGTTTTTT.

This clonotype was picked up a small number of times. This chain joins TRBV20-1 and TRBJ2-7, with a possible D match to TRBD1 (6 bases). The CDR3 runs to 15 residues. The ends were cut back, 1 base at V and 0 bases at J, with 13 bases in the middle. Germline CDR1 and CDR2: DFQATT and SNEGSKA (reference sequence). CDR3 DNA sequence: TGCAGTGCTAGAGGGGCAGGGGCATTCTCCTACGAGCAGTACTTC. Translating it yields CSARGAGAFSYEQYF.

The CDR3 here is CASSLGQGESYEQYF. Written as DNA, the CDR3 is TGCGCCAGCAGCTTAGGACAGGGTGAATCCTACGAGCAGTACTTC. This chain uses TRBV5-1 with TRBJ2-7, with TRBD1 matching 8 bases. Germline CDR1 reads SGHRS; CDR2 reads YFSETQ. V lost 2 bases, J lost 1 base, and 5 bases stayed unmatched. This CDR3 is 15 amino acids long.